This T cell receptor beta chain stems from a study of blood T cell repertoires in COVID-19. V dropped 6 bases and J dropped 0 bases, with 15 bases sitting between them. The CDR3 length is 15 residues. Germline V gene sequence: CDR1 MNHNY, CDR2 SVGAGI (reference sequence). Here immunoSEQ multiplex PCR was the method, and the copy in TCRdb shows in-frame clones only, minus some. The table records some 96,000 clones, 70% to 90% of them present only once. The specimen was peripheral blood. V and J are TRBV6-6 and TRBJ2-7; tentatively, D is TRBD2 (5 bases). The origin of this receptor is a human donor in a cohort sampled during active COVID-19. This CDR3 reads CASSYAIGGSYEQYF. Written as DNA, the CDR3 is TGTGCCAGCAGCTATGCTATCGGAGGCTCCTACGAGCAGTACTTC.